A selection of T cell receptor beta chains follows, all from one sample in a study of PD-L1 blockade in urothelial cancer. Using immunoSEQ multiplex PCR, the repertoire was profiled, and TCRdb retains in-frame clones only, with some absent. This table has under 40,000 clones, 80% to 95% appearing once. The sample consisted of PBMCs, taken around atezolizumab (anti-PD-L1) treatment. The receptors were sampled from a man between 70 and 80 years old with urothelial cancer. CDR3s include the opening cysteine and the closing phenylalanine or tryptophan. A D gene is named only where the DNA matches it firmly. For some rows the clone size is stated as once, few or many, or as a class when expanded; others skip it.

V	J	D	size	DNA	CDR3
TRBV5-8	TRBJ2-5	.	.	TGTGCCAGCAGCCGCCAACTACAAGAGACCCAGTACTTC	CASSRQLQETQYF
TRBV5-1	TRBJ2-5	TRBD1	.	TGCGCCAGCAGCTTTCAGGGGGCTAAAGAGACCCAGTACTTC	CASSFQGAKETQYF
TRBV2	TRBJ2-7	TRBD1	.	TGTGCCGTCGGGGGACAGGACTACGAGCAGTACTTC	CAVGGQDYEQYF
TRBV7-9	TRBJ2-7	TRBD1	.	TGTGCCAGCAGCGGAGTGGGACAGACTCCCTACGAGCAGTACTTC	CASSGVGQTPYEQYF
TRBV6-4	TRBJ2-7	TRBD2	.	TGTGCCAGAGTCGGCGGGAGGGACCACGAGCAGTACTTC	CARVGGRDHEQYF
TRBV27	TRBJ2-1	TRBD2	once	TGTGCCAGCAGTTCGACTCTAGCGGGAGGGTCCTACAATGAGCAGTTCTTC	CASSSTLAGGSYNEQFF
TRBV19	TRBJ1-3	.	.	TGTGCCAGTAGTAGAGAGACAGGCCTCTCTGGAAACACCATATATTTT	CASSRETGLSGNTIYF
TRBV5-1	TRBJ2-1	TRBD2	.	TGCGCCAGCAGGGGACTAGCGGAGACCAATGAGCAGTTCTTC	CASRGLAETNEQFF
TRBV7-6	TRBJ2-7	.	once	TGTGCCAGCAGCTTAGCGGACAAATCCTACGAGCAGTACTTC	CASSLADKSYEQYF
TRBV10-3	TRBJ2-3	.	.	TGTGCCACCAAGGGGACTAGCACAGATACGCAGTATTTT	CATKGTSTDTQYF
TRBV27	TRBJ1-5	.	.	TGTGCCAGCAGTTTATCGTGGGGGGGGTCCAATCAGCCCCAGCATTTT	CASSLSWGGSNQPQHF
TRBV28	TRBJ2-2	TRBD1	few	TGTGCCAGCAGAGGACAGGGGGCAACCGGGGAGCTGTTTTTT	CASRGQGATGELFF
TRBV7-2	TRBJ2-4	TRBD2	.	TGTGCCAGCAGCTTAGCTGGGGCTAGCGGGAGGGTTCTGGACTTC	CASSLAGASGRVLDF
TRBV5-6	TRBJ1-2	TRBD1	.	TGTGCCAGCAGCTTCCGGGACAGGGGGCTTCAGTACGATGGCTACACCTTC	CASSFRDRGLQYDGYTF
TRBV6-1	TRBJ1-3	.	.	TGTGCCAGCAGTCTACAGGGTATCGGAAACACCATATATTTT	CASSLQGIGNTIYF
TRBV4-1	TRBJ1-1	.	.	TGCGCCAGCAGCCAAGTTGGGCGGCGGGGAGGCACTGAAGCTTTCTTT	CASSQVGRRGGTEAFF
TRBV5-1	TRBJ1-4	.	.	TGCGCCAGCCAGCGGGACTTTGACATGGGGGGAAAAACTGTTTTT	CASQRDFDMGGKTVF
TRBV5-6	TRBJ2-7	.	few	TGTGCCAGCAGCCAGGACAGCTACGAGCAGTACTTC	CASSQDSYEQYF
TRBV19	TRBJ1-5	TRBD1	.	TGTGCCAGTAGTAAGCTTTCCGGGACAGACATGAGGGGGAGCAATCAGCCCCAGCATTTT	CASSKLSGTDMRGSNQPQHF
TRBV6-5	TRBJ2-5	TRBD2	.	TGTGCCAGCAGTTACCAGAGCGGGAGCCTAGATCAGACCCAGTACTTC	CASSYQSGSLDQTQYF
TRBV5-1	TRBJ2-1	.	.	TGCGCCAGCAGTTTCGAAAGGAGGGCCGAAAACAATGAGCAGTTCTTC	CASSFERRAENNEQFF
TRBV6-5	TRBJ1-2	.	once	TGTGCCAGCAGCCCAGGGAACTATGGCTACACCTTC	CASSPGNYGYTF
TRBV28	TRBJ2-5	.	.	TGTGCCAGCAGCGGACTCCAAGAGACCCAGTACTTC	CASSGLQETQYF
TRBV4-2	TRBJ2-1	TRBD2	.	TGTGCCAGCAGCCTTCGGACTAGCGGGAGCATGGTCGATGAGCAGTTCTTC	CASSLRTSGSMVDEQFF
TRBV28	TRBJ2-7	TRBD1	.	TGTGCCAGCAGTGTGACTCAGACAGGGGTCGGCAACTTC	CASSVTQTGVGNF
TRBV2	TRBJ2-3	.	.	TGTGCCAGCAGTTACGAAAAGGCGGATAGGCAGTATTTT	CASSYEKADRQYF
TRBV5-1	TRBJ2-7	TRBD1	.	TGCGCCAGCAGCGCTAGAACAGGGGCGATCTACGAGCAGTACTTC	CASSARTGAIYEQYF
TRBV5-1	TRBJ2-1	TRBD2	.	TGCGCCAGCAGCTCGGGACTAGCGGGAGTGAATGAGCAGTTCTTC	CASSSGLAGVNEQFF
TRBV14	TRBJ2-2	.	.	TGTGCCAGCAGCCAAGATCTAATCGGGGAGCTGTTTTTT	CASSQDLIGELFF
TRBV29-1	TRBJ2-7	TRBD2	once	TGCAGCGCCGCGGGGGGGCAGGGAGGCTACGAGCAGTACTTC	CSAAGGQGGYEQYF
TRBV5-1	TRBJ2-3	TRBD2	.	TGCGCCAGCAGCCCACAATTAGCGGGAGGCACAGATACGCAGTATTTT	CASSPQLAGGTDTQYF
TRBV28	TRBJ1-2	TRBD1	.	TGTGCCAGCAGTTTAGGGACAGGGAACCGCTACTATGGCTACACCTTC	CASSLGTGNRYYGYTF
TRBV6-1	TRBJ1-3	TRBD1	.	TGTGCCAGCAGACTGGACAGGGGTTCTGGAAACACCATATATTTT	CASRLDRGSGNTIYF
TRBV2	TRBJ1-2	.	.	TGTGCCAGCAGTGTGGACAGAAACGCTAACTATGGCTACACCTTC	CASSVDRNANYGYTF
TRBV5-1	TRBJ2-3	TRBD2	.	TGCGCCAGCAGCTTGGCTGGACTAGCAGGGGATACGCAGTATTTT	CASSLAGLAGDTQYF
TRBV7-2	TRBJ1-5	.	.	TGTGCCAGCAGCTTAATGTCGACAGGTAGAGAAGCCCAGCATTTT	CASSLMSTGREAQHF
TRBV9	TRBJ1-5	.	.	TGTGCCAGCAGCGTGACTGCCGGAAATCAGCCCCAGCATTTT	CASSVTAGNQPQHF
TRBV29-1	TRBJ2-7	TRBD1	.	TGCAGCGTTCAAGGGACAGGGGGTCACTGGGAGCAGTACTTC	CSVQGTGGHWEQYF
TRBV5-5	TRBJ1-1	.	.	TGTGCCAGCAGCTTGGACGTTCGGGGGTACTCTGAAGCTTTCTTT	CASSLDVRGYSEAFF
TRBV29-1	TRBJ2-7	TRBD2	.	TGCAGCGTTGAAGATCTTGGGGAGGGCCACTACGAGCAGTACTTC	CSVEDLGEGHYEQYF
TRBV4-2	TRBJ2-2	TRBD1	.	TGTGCCAGCAGCCTACAGGGGGCCTCGGGAACCGGGGAGCTGTTTTTT	CASSLQGASGTGELFF
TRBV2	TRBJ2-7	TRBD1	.	TGTGCCAGCAGGCTGGGACAGTTCTACGAGCAGTACTTC	CASRLGQFYEQYF
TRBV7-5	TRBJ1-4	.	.	TGTGTCAGAAGCTTAGGGGGGCTGACAGGGGATATTACAACTAATGAAAAACTGTTTTTT	CVRSLGGLTGDITTNEKLFF
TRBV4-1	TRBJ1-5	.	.	TGCGCCAGCAGCCCGTCCCTCCAGGGGAATCAGCCCCAGCATTTT	CASSPSLQGNQPQHF
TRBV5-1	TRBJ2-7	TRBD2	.	TGCGCCAGCAGCGGGGGCACTGGGAGCGGGAGGGCCTACGAGCAGTACTTC	CASSGGTGSGRAYEQYF
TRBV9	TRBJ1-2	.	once	TGTGCCAGCAGCGGCCCCCGGGGGAGCTATGGCTACACCTTC	CASSGPRGSYGYTF
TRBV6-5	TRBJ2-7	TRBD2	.	TGTGCCAGCGGGACTACACCGTACGAGCAGTACTTC	CASGTTPYEQYF
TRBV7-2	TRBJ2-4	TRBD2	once	TGTGCCAGCAGCGCATCACTAGCGGGAGGGCCGGGAAACATTCAGTACTTC	CASSASLAGGPGNIQYF
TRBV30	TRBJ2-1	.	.	TGTGCCTGGAGTGTACGGGGGTTAACCTACAATGAGCAGTTCTTC	CAWSVRGLTYNEQFF
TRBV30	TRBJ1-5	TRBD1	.	TGTGCCTGGAGTGTAGTGGAGGGGGCTCAGCCCCAGCATTTT	CAWSVVEGAQPQHF
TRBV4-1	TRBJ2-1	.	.	TGCGCCAGCAGCCAAGACCCCAACGGTGAGCAGTTCTTC	CASSQDPNGEQFF
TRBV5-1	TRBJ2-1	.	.	TGCGCCAGCAGCTTCCAGGGCTACAATGAGCAGTTCTTC	CASSFQGYNEQFF
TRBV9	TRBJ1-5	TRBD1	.	TGTGCCAGCAGCGTCGGACAGGGGAGCAATCAGCCCCAGCATTTT	CASSVGQGSNQPQHF
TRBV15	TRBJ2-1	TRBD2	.	TGTGCCACCAATACGGGAGGGTCCTACAATGAGCAGTTCTTC	CATNTGGSYNEQFF
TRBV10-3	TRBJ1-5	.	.	TGTGCCATCTCCGAGATTGGGGCCAATCAGCCCCAGCATTTT	CAISEIGANQPQHF
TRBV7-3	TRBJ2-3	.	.	TGTGCCAGCAGCTTAGAATCTGGGACACCGGGCGCAGATACGCAGTATTTT	CASSLESGTPGADTQYF
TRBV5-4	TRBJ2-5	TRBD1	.	TGTGCGGATGGGACAGGGGAAGAGACCCAGTACTTC	CADGTGEETQYF
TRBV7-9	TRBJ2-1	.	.	TGTGCCAGCAGCCCCGTCTCCAATGAGCAGTTCTTC	CASSPVSNEQFF
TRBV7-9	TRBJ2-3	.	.	TGTGCCAGCCGTGGCACAGATACGCAGTATTTT	CASRGTDTQYF